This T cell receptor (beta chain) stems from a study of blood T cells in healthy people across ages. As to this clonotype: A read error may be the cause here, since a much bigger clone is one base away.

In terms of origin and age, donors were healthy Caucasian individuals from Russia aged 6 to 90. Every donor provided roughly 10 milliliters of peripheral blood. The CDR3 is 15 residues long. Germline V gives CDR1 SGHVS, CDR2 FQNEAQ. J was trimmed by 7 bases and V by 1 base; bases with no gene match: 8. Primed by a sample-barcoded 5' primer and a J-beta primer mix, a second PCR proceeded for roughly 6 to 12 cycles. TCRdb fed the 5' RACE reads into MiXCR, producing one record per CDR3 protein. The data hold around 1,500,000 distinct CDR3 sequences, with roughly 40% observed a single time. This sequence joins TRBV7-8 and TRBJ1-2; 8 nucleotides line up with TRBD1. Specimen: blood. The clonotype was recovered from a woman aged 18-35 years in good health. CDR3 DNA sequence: TGTGCCAGCAGCTTAGAGGGACAGGAGACTTCTGGCTACACCTTC. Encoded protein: CASSLEGQETSGYTF. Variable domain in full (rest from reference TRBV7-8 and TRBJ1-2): GAGVSQSPRYKVAKRGQDVALRCDPISGHVSLFWYQQALGQGPEFLTYFQNEAQLDKSGLPSDRFFAERPEGSVSTLKIQRTQQEDSAVYLCASSLEGQETSGYTFGSGTRLTVV.